The clone carrying this TCR beta chain was detected only once. Its specificity is not known. The germline gives CDR1 KGHSH, CDR2 LQKENI. V lost 5 bases to trimming and J lost 3 bases, with 13 bases between them. The CDR3 length is 14 residues. Profiling relied on immunoSEQ multiplex PCR, and the TCRdb table lists in-frame clones only, not all of them. The sample records about 88,000 clones, over 75% being singletons. Specified time point: baseline, week 1 (first vaccination visit). Treatment defined: pre-vaccination baseline after standard-of-care therapy. This specimen comes from a study of a mutant IDH1 vaccine in newly diagnosed glioma. About the study: Pretreatment consisted of radiotherapy, temozolomide, or both, with most receiving both.

Study conclusions and caveats: Vaccination elicited immune responses in 80% to 95% of patients.

Sample: PBMCs, taken from a glioma patient treated with radiotherapy, temozolomide or both. The origin of this receptor is a middle-aged man with glioma. Some clones in this sample may be carry-over from other donors' samples. This chain connects TRBV18 to TRBJ2-5; D call uncertain. This CDR3 reads CASSYTSGEETQYF. The CDR3 nucleotides read TGTGCCAGCTCATACACCTCTGGGGAAGAGACCCAGTACTTC. Using reference TRBV18 and TRBJ2-5 for the parts outside the CDR3, the full variable domain is NAGVMQNPRHLVRRRGQEARLRCSPMKGHSHVYWYRQLPEEGLKFMVYLQKENIIDESGMPKERFSAEFPKEGPSILRIQQVVRGDSAAYFCASSYTSGEETQYFGPGTRLLVL.